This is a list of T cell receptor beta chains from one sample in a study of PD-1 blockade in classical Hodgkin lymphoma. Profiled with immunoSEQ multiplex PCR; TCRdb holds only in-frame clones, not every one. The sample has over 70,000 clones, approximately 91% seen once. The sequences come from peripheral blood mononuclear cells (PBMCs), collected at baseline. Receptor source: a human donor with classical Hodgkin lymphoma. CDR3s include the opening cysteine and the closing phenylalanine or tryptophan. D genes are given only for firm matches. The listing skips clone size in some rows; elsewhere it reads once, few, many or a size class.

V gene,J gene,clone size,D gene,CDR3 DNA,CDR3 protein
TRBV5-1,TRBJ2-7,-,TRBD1,TGCGCCAGCAGCTCGCCGGGACAGTTCCCCTACGAGCAGTACTTC,CASSSPGQFPYEQYF
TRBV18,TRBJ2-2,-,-,TGTGCCAGCTCACCACCGATGGGCCCCGGGGAGCTGTTTTTT,CASSPPMGPGELFF
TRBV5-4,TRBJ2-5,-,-,TGTGCCAGCAGCTTGTTGGGGACGTGGTACCAAGAGACCCAGTACTTC,CASSLLGTWYQETQYF
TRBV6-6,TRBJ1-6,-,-,TGTGCCAGCAGTGGCATGGAAGGGGATAATTCACCCCTCCACTTT,CASSGMEGDNSPLHF
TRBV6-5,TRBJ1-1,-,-,TGTGCCAGCAGTTACTCGCCAGGGCCCACTGAAGCTTTCTTT,CASSYSPGPTEAFF
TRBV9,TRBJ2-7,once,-,TGTGCCAGCAGCGTAGAGGGCGGGAACGAGAACGAGCAGTACTTC,CASSVEGGNENEQYF
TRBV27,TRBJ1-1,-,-,TGTGCCAGCAGTTTATTCCCGGCGGGGAGGGACGATAACACTGAAGCTTTCTTT,CASSLFPAGRDDNTEAFF
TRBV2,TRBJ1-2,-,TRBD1,TGTGCCAGCAGTGGGTCGACAGGGGTTCAGGGCTACACCTTC,CASSGSTGVQGYTF
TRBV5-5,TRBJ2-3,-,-,TGTGCCAGCAGCTTATCAACTAGCACAGATACGCAGTATTTT,CASSLSTSTDTQYF
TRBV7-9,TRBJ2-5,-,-,TGTGCCAGCAGCTTAGAGGTTGTAGCTGGGCGGTCGCAGTATGCGACCCAGTACTTC,CASSLEVVAGRSQYATQYF
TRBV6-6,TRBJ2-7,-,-,TGTGCCAGCAGTTCCAGAACCGGGACCGGCTCCTACGAGCAGTACTTC,CASSSRTGTGSYEQYF
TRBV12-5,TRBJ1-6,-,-,TGTGCTAGTGGAGGGGATTATTCACCCCTCCACTTT,CASGGDYSPLHF
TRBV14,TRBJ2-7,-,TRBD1,TGTGCCAGCAGCCACCGGGACAGCCTCTTCTACGAGCAGTACTTC,CASSHRDSLFYEQYF
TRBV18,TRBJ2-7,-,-,TGTGCCAGCTCACATTCCTCGTCGGTAAAGAAGCAGTACTTC,CASSHSSSVKKQYF
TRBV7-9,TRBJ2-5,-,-,TGTGCCAGCAGCGTCAACCGGCGACAGGACCAAGAGACCCAGTACTTC,CASSVNRRQDQETQYF
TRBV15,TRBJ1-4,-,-,TGTGCCACCAGCACCCCGACCGGACAGCGCTCTAATGAAAAACTGTTTTTT,CATSTPTGQRSNEKLFF
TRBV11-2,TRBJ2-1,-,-,TGTGCCAGCAGCCCCCCTGGCGGGCTGAGCTCCTACAATGAGCAGTTCTTC,CASSPPGGLSSYNEQFF
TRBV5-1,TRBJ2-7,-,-,TGCGCCAGCAGGACACATCTAGCTACTCTCGAGCAGTACTTC,CASRTHLATLEQYF
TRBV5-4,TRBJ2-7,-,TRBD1,TGTGCCAGCCATCCCGACAGGGGGCCTAGAAGCGGCACCTACGAGCAGTACTTC,CASHPDRGPRSGTYEQYF
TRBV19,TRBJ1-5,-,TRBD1,TGTGCCAGTAGCCCGACAGGGGGCAATCAGCCCCAGCATTTT,CASSPTGGNQPQHF
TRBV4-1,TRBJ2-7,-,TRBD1,TGCGCCAGCAGCCAAGGGGGACAGGTCGCTTCAGACGAGCAGTACTTC,CASSQGGQVASDEQYF
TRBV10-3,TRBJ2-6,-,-,TGTGCCATCTCAAGTGGAGGGGTAAATCCCAACGTCCTGACTTTC,CAISSGGVNPNVLTF
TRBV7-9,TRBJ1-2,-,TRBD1,TGTGCCAGCAGCTTAGACCCAGGGGGCCCCTACGGATATGGCTACACCTTC,CASSLDPGGPYGYGYTF
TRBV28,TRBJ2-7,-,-,TGTGCCAGCAGTTTCTGGCGGCAGCCCTACGAGCAGTACTTC,CASSFWRQPYEQYF
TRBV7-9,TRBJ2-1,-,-,TGTGCCAGCAGCTCGGACAACTACAATGAGCAGTTCTTC,CASSSDNYNEQFF
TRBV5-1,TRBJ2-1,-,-,TGCGCCAGCAGCTTGGGGGACCTCTCCTACAATGAGCAGTTCTTC,CASSLGDLSYNEQFF
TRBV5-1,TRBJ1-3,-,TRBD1,TGCGCCAGCAGCTTGGGGACAGGGGAAAACACCATATATTTT,CASSLGTGENTIYF
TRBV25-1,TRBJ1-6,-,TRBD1,TGTGCCAGCAGTGAACCTCCGGGGGACAGGGCTAATTCACCCCTCCACTTT,CASSEPPGDRANSPLHF
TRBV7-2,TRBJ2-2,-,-,TGTGCCAGCAGCTTCGGGACGGCGAACACCGGGGAGCTGTTTTTT,CASSFGTANTGELFF
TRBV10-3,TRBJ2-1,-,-,TGTGCCATCAGTGAGTCAGACCGTTACAATGAGCAGTTCTTC,CAISESDRYNEQFF
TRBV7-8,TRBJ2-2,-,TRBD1,TGTGCCAGCAGCTTAGGCAGGGGGTACACCGGGGAGCTGTTTTTT,CASSLGRGYTGELFF
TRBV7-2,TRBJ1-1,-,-,TGTGCCAGCAGCTTACTGAGTACTGAAGCTTTCTTT,CASSLLSTEAFF
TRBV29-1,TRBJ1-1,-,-,TGCAGCGTTTTTGACGTGAACACTGAAGCTTTCTTT,CSVFDVNTEAFF
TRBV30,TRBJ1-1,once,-,TGTGCCTGGAGTCCGCGCCTCATCGTAAGCGGGACTGAAGCTTTCTTT,CAWSPRLIVSGTEAFF
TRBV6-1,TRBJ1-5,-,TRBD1,TGTGCCACCCTACAGGGGATCAATCAGCCCCAGCATTTT,CATLQGINQPQHF
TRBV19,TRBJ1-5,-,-,TGTGCCAGTAACCGGCAGCCCCAGCATTTT,CASNRQPQHF
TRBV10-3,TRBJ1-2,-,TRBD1,TGTGCCATCAGTGAAAGTGAAGGGGGCCGTAAGGACTATGGCTACACCTTC,CAISESEGGRKDYGYTF
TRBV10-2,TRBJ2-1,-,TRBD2,TGCGCCAGCAGTGGAATACCGGGACTAGCGAACAATGAGCAGTTCTTC,CASSGIPGLANNEQFF
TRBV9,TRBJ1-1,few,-,TGTGCCAGCAGCCCTAAACCAGGGGAGACTGAAGCTTTCTTT,CASSPKPGETEAFF
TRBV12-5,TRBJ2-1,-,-,TGTGCTAGTGGTTCCTGGGTTAACACGGACTCCTACAATGAGCAGTTCTTC,CASGSWVNTDSYNEQFF
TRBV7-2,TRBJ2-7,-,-,TGTGCCAGCAGCCGTAGCGGCTCATACGAGCAGTACTTC,CASSRSGSYEQYF
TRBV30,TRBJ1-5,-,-,TGTGCCTCGAACCCAGGGTCGGACAATCAGCCCCAGCATTTT,CASNPGSDNQPQHF
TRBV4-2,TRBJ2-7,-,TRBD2,TGTGCCAGCAGCCAACGTACTAGCGGGAAGAACGAGCAGTACTTC,CASSQRTSGKNEQYF
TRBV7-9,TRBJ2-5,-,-,TGTGCCAGCAGCTCATGGGAGAAGCCAGAGACCCAGTACTTC,CASSSWEKPETQYF
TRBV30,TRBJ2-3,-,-,TGTGCCTGGAGATGGACGGCCTCTAGCACAGATACGCAGTATTTT,CAWRWTASSTDTQYF
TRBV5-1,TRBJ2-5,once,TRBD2,TGCGCCAGCAGCTTGTCGGGGACTAGCGGGGCCGGGGCCCAGTACTTC,CASSLSGTSGAGAQYF
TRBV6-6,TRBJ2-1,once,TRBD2,TGTGCCAGCAGTCGCGGGAGTTTGACTAACTACAATGAGCAGTTCTTC,CASSRGSLTNYNEQFF
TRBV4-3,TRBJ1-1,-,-,TGCGCCAGCAGCCAAGATCGGGCAGGGGTGGGAGCTTTCTTT,CASSQDRAGVGAFF
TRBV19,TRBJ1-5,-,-,TGTGCCAGTAGTATACGGGACATCTATAGCAATCAGCCCCAGCATTTT,CASSIRDIYSNQPQHF
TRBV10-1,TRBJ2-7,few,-,TGCGCCAGCAGTGAAGGTAGCTCCTACGAGCAGTACTTC,CASSEGSSYEQYF
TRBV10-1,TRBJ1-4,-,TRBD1,TGCGCCAGCAGTAGCGGACAGGTTGGGGAAAAACTGTTTTTT,CASSSGQVGEKLFF
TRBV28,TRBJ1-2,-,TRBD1,TGTGCCAGCAGTTTGGGGGCCGACAGGGCTAACTATGGCTACACCTTC,CASSLGADRANYGYTF